A single T cell receptor beta chain is shown here with its context. The sample originates from a study of blood T cell repertoires in COVID-19. Study information: Samples representing acute and convalescent COVID-19 were sourced from the United States, Italy and Spain. PBMCs, B-cell-depleted T cells, or T cells provided the cDNA or gDNA that made up the material.

Per the original data handling: Counts of nucleated cells, estimated from reference gene primer amplification, were obtained. Repertoires were generated with immunoSEQ multiplex PCR, while TCRdb's copy carries only in-frame clones and drops some. The D gene and trimming were derived from the DNA, and the V and J assignments and clone size from that table. In the table there are some 370,000 clones, 70% to 90% of which are singletons. This CDR3 spans 17 amino acids. The germline V gene encodes CDR1 MNHEY and CDR2 SMNVEV (reference sequence). V shed 0 bases, J shed 5 bases, and the junction held 5 bases outside the gene matches.

The genes are TRBV27 and TRBJ2-1; 12 bases are a match to TRBD2. The origin of this receptor is a man aged 40-49 years with acute or convalescent COVID-19. The sequencing sample was made of peripheral blood. The CDR3 spells CASSLSTSGRSDNEQFF. CDR3 bases: TGTGCCAGCAGTTTATCCACTAGCGGGAGGTCTGACAATGAGCAGTTCTTC.